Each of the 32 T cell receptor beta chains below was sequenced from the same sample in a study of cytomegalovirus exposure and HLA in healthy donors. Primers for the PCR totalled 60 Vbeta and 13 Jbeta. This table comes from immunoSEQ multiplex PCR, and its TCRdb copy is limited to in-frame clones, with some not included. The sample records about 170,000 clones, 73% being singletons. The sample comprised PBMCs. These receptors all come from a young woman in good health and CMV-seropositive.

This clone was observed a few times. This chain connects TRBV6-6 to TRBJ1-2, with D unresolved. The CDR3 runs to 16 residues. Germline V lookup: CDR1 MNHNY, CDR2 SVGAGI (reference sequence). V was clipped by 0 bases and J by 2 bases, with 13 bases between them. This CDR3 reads CASSYSTPTENYGYTF. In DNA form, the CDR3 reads TGTGCCAGCAGTTACTCGACACCCACAGAGAACTATGGCTACACCTTC.

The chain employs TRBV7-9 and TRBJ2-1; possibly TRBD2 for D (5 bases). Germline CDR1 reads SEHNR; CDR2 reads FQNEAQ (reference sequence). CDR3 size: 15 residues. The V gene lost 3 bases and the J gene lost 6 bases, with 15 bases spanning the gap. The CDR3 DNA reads TGTGCCAGCAGCTTGGAATTAGTGAGGGCCAATGAGCAGTTCTTC. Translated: CASSLELVRANEQFF. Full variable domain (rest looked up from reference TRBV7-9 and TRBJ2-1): DTGVSQNPRHKITKRGQNVTFRCDPISEHNRLYWYRQTLGQGPEFLTYFQNEAQLEKSRLLSDRFSAERPKGSFSTLEIQRTEQGDSAMYLCASSLELVRANEQFFGPGTRLTVL.

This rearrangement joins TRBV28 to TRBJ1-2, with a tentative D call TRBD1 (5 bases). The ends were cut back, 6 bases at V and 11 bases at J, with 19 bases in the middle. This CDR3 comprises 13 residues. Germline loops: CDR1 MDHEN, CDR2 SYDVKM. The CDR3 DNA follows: TGTGCCAGCAGACCTGGGACTCCAAAGACTTACACCTTC. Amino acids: CASRPGTPKTYTF.

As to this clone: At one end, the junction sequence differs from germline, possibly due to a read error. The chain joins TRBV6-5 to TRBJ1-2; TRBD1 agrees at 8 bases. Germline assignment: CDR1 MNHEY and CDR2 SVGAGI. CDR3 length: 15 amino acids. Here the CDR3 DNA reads TGTGCCGGCAGTGCCCCTGGACAGGGAGACTATGGCTACACCTTC. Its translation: CAGSAPGQGDYGYTF.

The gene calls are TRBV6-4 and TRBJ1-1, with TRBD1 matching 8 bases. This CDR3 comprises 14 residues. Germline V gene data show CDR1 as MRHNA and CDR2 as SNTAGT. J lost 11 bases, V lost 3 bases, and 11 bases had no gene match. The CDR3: CASSEAGGEGEAFF. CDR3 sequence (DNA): TGTGCCAGCAGTGAAGCAGGGGGCGAGGGTGAGGCTTTCTTT.

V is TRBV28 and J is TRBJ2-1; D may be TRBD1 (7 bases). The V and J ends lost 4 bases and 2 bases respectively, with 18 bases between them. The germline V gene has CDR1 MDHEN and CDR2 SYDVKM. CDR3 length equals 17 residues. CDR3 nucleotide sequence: TGTGCCAGCAGTTCCCCAGGGGGACTTAGTCCCTACAATGAGCAGTTCTTC. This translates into CASSSPGGLSPYNEQFF.

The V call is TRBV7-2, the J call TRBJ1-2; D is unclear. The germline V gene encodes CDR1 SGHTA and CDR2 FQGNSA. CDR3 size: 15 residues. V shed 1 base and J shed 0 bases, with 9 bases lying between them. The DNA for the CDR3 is TGTGCCAGCAGCTTAGGCAGACTCACTAACTATGGCTACACCTTC. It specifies CASSLGRLTNYGYTF.

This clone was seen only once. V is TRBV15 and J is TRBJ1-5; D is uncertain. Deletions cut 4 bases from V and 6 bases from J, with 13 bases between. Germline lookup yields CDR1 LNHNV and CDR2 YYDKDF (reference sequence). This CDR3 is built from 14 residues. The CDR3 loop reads CATSNTMGSQPQHF. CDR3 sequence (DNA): TGTGCCACCAGCAATACGATGGGCAGTCAGCCCCAGCATTTT.

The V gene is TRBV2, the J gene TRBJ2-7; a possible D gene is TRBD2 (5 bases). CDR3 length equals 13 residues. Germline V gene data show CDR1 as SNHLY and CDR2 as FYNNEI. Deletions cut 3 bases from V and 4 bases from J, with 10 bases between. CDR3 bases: TGTGCCAGCAGTGAGGACGGAGGATACGAGCAGTACTTC. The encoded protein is CASSEDGGYEQYF.

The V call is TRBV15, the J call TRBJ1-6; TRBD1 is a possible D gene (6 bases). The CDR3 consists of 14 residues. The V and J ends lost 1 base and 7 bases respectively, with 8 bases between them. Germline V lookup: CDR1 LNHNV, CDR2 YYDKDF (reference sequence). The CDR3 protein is CATSRGTVNSPLHF. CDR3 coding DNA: TGTGCCACCAGCAGAGGGACAGTGAATTCACCCCTCCACTTT.

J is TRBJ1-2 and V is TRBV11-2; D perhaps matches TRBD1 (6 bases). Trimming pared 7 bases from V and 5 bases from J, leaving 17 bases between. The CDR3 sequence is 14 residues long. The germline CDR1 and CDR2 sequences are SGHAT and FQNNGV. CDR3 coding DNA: TGTGCCAGCACCCCCCACAGGGAAATATATGGCTACACCTTC. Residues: CASTPHREIYGYTF.

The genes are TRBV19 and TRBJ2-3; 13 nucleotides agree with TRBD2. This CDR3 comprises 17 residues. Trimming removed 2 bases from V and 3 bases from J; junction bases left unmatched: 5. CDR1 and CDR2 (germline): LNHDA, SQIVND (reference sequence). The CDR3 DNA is TGTGCCAGTAGTATAATTGGACTAGCGGGGGAAACAGATACGCAGTATTTT. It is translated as CASSIIGLAGETDTQYF.

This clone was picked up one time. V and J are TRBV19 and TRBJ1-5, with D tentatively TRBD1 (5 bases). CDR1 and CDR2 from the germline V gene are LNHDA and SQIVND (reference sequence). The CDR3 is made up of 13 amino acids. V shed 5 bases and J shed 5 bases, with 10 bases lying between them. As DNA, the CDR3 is TGTGCCAGTAGTTTGACAGATTATCAGCCCCAGCATTTT. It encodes CASSLTDYQPQHF.

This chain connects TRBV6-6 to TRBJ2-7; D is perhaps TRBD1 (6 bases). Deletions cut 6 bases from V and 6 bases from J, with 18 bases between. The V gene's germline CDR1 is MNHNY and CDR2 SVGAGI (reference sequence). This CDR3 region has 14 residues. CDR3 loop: CASRAGTHRGEQYF. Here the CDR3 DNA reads TGTGCCAGCAGAGCAGGGACACATCGCGGCGAGCAGTACTTC.

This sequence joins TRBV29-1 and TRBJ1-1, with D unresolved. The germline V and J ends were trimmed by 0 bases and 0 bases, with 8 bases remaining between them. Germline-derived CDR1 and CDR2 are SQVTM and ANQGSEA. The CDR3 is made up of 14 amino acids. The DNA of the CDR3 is TGCAGCGTTGAAGATCGGGTCCTGAACACTGAAGCTTTCTTT. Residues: CSVEDRVLNTEAFF.

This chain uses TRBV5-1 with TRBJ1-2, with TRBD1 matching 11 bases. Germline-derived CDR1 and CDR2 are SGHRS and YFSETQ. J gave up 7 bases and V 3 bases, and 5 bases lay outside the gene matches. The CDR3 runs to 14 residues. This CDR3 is CASSSGQGASGYTF. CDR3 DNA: TGCGCCAGCAGCTCCGGACAGGGGGCATCTGGCTACACCTTC.

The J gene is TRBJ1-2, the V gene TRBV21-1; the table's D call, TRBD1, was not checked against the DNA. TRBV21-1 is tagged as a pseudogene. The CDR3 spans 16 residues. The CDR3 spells CASIWGQGETNYGYTF. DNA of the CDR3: TGTGCCAGCATATGGGGACAGGGGGAGACTAACTATGGCTACACCTTC.

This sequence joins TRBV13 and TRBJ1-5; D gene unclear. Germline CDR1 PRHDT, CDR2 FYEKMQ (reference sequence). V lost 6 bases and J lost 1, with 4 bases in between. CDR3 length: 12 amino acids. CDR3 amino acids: CASSISNQPQHF. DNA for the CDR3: TGTGCCAGCAGTATCAGCAATCAGCCCCAGCATTTT.

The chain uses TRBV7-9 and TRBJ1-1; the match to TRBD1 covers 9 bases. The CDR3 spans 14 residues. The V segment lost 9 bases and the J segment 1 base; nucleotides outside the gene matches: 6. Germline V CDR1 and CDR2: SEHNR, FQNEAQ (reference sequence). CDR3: CASMTGGANTEAFF. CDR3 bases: TGTGCCAGTATGACAGGGGGTGCGAACACTGAAGCTTTCTTT.

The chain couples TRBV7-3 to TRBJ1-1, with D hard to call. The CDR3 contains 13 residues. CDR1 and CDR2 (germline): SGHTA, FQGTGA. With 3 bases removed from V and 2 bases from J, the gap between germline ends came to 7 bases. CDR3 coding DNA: TGTGCCAGCAGCTTTGGCCTCAACACTGAAGCTTTCTTT. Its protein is CASSFGLNTEAFF.

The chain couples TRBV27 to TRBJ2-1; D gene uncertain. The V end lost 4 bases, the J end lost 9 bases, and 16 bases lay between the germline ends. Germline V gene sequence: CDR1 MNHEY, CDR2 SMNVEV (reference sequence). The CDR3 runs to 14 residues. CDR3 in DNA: TGTGCCAGCAGTTATGTCTCCCCAAGCCCTGAGCAGTTCTTC. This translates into CASSYVSPSPEQFF.

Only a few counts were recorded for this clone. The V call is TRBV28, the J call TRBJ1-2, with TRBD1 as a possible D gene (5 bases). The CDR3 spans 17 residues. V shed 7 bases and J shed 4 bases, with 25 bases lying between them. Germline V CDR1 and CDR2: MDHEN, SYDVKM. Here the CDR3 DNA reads TGTGCCAGCAATCACCGAGGGTGGGGCGGGGGAACCTATGGCTACACCTTC. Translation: CASNHRGWGGGTYGYTF.

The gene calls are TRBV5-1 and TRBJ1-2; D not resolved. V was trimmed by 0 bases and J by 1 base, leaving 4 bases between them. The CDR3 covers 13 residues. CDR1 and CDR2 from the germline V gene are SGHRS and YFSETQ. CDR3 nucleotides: TGCGCCAGCAGCTTGGAGAGTAACTATGGCTACACCTTC. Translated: CASSLESNYGYTF.

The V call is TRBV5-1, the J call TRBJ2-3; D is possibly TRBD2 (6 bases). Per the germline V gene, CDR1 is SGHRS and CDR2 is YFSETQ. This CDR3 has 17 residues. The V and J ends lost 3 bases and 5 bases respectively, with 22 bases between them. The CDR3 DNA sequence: TGCGCCAGCAGCTCAACGGGTCGGGGGAACGGGGTAGATACGCAGTATTTT. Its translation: CASSSTGRGNGVDTQYF.

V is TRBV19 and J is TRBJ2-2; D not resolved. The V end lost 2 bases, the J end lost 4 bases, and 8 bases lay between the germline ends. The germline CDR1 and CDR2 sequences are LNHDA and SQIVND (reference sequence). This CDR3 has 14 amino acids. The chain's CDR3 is CASSISKRTGELFF. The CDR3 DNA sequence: TGTGCCAGTAGTATAAGCAAGCGCACCGGGGAGCTGTTTTTT.

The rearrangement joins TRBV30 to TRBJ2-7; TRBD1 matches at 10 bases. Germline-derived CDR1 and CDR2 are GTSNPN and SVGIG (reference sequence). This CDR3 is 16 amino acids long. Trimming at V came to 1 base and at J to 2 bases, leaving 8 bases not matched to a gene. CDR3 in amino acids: CAWSAPRDRGTYEQYF. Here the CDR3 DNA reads TGTGCCTGGAGTGCGCCCCGGGACAGGGGTACCTACGAGCAGTACTTC.

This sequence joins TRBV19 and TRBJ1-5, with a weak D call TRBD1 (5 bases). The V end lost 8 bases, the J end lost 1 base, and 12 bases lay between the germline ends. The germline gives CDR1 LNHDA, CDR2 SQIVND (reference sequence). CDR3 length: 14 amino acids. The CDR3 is CASCGGGSNQPQHF. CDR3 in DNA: TGTGCCAGTTGTGGGGGAGGAAGCAATCAGCCCCAGCATTTT.

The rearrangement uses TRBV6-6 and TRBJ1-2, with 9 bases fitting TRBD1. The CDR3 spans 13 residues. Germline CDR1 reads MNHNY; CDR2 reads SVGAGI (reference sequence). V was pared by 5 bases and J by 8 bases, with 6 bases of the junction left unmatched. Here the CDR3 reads CASSREDRGGYTF. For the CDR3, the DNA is TGTGCCAGCAGTAGAGAGGACAGGGGAGGCTACACCTTC.

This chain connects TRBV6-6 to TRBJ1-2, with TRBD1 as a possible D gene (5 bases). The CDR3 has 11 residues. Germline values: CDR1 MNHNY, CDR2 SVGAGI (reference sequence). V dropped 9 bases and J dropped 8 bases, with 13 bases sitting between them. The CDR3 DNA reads TGTGCCAGTCGGGGGTCTCGGGGCTACACCTTC. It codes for CASRGSRGYTF.

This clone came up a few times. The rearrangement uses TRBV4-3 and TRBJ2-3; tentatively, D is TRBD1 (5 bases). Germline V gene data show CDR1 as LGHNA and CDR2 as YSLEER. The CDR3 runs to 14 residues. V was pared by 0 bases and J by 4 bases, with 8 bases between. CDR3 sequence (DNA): TGCGCCAGCAGCCAAGATCAGGGTTCAGATACGCAGTATTTT. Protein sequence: CASSQDQGSDTQYF.

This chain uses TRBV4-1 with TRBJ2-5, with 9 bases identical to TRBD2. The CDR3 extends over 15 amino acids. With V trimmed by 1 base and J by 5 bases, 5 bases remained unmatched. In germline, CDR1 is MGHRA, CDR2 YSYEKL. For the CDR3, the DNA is TGCGCCAGCAGCCAAGCCGGGACTAGCAGTGAGACCCAGTACTTC. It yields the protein CASSQAGTSSETQYF.

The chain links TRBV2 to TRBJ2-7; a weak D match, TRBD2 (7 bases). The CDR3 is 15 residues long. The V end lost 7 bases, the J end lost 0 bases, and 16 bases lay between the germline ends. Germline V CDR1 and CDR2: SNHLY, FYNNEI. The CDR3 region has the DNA TGTGCCAGCACTGGAAGGGGGGGGGACTCCTACGAGCAGTACTTC. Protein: CASTGRGGDSYEQYF.